This section outlines one T cell receptor (beta chain) sequence together with its context. Sequencing used immunoSEQ multiplex PCR; TCRdb keeps in-frame clones, though not all of them. The sample lists 140,000 or so clones; 70% to 85% were seen once. The data are from a study of blood T cell repertoires in COVID-19. Study overall: Whether acute or convalescent, the COVID-19 samples came from the United States, Italy and Spain. From T cells, B-cell-depleted T cells, or PBMCs came the material, which was cDNA or gDNA.

Everyone who took part was roughly 18 to 89 years old, and they came from about 23 US areas. Germline loops: CDR1 GTSNPN, CDR2 SVGIG (reference sequence). Between the trimmed V and J ends, which lost 4 bases and 6 bases, there was a span of 16 bases. The CDR3 extends over 13 amino acids. The sample taken for sequencing was PBMCs or T cells enriched from blood (not recorded which). This rearrangement joins TRBV30 to TRBJ2-7, with a weak D call TRBD1 (5 bases). The sequence was obtained from a woman between 18 and 30 years old who had been exposed to COVID-19. The CDR3 DNA reads as TGTGCCTGGAATCTCTGGGGCTCGGGCGAGCAGTACTTC. Protein sequence: CAWNLWGSGEQYF.